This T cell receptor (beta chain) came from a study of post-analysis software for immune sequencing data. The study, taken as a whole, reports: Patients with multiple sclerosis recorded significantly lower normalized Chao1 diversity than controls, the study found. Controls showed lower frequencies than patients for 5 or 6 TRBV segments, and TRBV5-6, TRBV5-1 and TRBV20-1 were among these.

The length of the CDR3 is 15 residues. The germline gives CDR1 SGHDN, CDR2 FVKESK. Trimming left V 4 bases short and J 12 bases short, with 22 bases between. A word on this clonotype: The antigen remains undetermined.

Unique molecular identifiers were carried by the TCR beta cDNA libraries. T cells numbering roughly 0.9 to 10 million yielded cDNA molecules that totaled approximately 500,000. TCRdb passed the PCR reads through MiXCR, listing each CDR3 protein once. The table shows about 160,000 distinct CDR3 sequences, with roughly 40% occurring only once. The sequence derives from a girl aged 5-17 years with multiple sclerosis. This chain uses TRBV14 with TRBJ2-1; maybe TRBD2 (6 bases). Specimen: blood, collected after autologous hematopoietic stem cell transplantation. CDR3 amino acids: CASSPLTRNVDGQFF. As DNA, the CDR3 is TGTGCCAGCAGCCCCTTGACTAGGAATGTGGATGGGCAGTTCTTC.